This T cell receptor beta chain is drawn from a study of T cell responses to AZD1222 COVID-19 vaccine. Notes on the study in general: After two AZD1222 doses, spike-specific TCR breadth and depth rose versus day 0. Among vaccine-associated CD4 TCRs, coverage spanned spike, with dominance at 160-218 and 743-854. Clonal diversity may have been underestimated in mostly white British donors. Only six or seven AZD1222 recipients tested seropositive at baseline.

In this sample, this clone turned up a few times. What it binds is unknown. CDR1 is SEHNR, CDR2 FQNEAQ, per germline (reference sequence). The CDR3 runs 13 residues. The germline V and J ends were trimmed by 0 bases and 6 bases, with 9 bases remaining between them. Assay used: immunoSEQ multiplex PCR; TCRdb lists only in-frame clones, some missing. The sample consists of more than 100,000 clones, 70% to 90% of them appearing once. This sequence joins TRBV7-9 and TRBJ2-7, with unresolved D. The material sequenced was peripheral blood, taken on day 0 of AZD1222 vaccination. This TCR was recovered from an adult in good health. CDR3 coding DNA: TGTGCCAGCAGCTTAGCGTGGGCCACCGAGCAGTACTTC. Protein: CASSLAWATEQYF.